This T cell receptor (beta chain) derives from a study of neurological immune-mediated disorders (dated by TCRdb to 2018 to 2020). Broadly, across the study: The study compared peripheral blood TCR-beta repertoires of HTLV-I-associated myelopathy (HAM/TSP) patients, multiple sclerosis patients and healthy controls using UMI-based sequencing. The 106 TCR-beta libraries covered PBMC samples along with longitudinal samples, technical triplicates, and paired sorted CD4+ and CD8+ T-cell subsets. The cohort included approximately 70 subjects: about 14 with HAM/TSP, approximately 34 with multiple sclerosis, and approximately 20 healthy controls. Here is what the overall study found, with its caveats: Expanded clones from different subjects shared no identical CDR3 amino acid sequences, which suggests that TCR-beta repertoires were private in all groups. The highest TCR clonal expansion was observed in HAM/TSP patients, whereas the lowest was observed in MS patients, even when compared with healthy controls.

This clonotype appeared once. Its antigen specificity is not known. The input lacks base qualities; no much larger clone sits a single base away. One read alone lends weak support. The healthy controls were volunteers from a blood bank in Maryland, USA. For sorted-subset TCR libraries, some 1 million sorted CD4+ or CD8+ T cells were used. Peripheral blood underwent Ficoll-Hypaque density gradient centrifugation to isolate PBMCs, which were then cryopreserved in liquid nitrogen. Paired sorted CD4+ and CD8+ subsets came from healthy controls, HAM/TSP patients and MS patients. To synthesize cDNA, template-switch 5'RACE was performed with a primer carrying a 10-nucleotide random unique molecular identifier so that each TCR transcript was tagged. Every sequencing run covered 15-18 subjects and yielded more than 160 million TCR-beta sequences. The RNeasy kit was used to extract total RNA. TCR-beta VDJ regions were amplified with primers for the TCR constant region and the 5'RACE anchor, using the KAPA Real-time Library Amplification kit. Sample indexes and Illumina adaptors were added in a first PCR, and a second PCR then increased library yield. The roughly 650 bp TCR product was size-selected on a 2% E-gel SizeSelection system after Ampure bead purification. Library quality was checked on a Bioanalyzer, concentration was measured with Qubit, and libraries were quantified with the Kapa Library Quantification kit before pooling. An Illumina HiSeq 2500 was used to sequence the libraries paired-end at 2 x 150 bp. To increase sequence diversity, roughly 24-32% phiX was spiked into each library pool. On the study's bioinformatics: Quality-filtered reads were processed with the UMI-based MiGEC pipeline, and over 90% of raw TCR sequences were removed by the MiGEC pipeline during error correction. VDJ genes were aligned to IMGT germline references, and clonotypes were defined by unique CDR3 amino acid sequence plus V-J genes. Clonal expansion, Shannon diversity and CDR3 relatedness were evaluated with VDJtools (CalcPairwiseDistances, ClusterSamples), while phylogenetic trees were built in CLCbio workbench. Clones with at least 8 unique UMIs were defined as expanded, with this threshold being based on coefficient-of-variation modelling across technical triplicates. TCRdb took the public reads, trimmed them with fastp at Q25, ran MiXCR for clone calling and kept in-frame beta chains. Entries are consolidated by CDR3 protein sequence, retaining the most common genes and DNA. Clone size and V and J calls follow TCRdb, not the original study. Here the sample has just under 40,000 distinct CDR3 sequences; approximately 7.2% occur a single time. The ten largest clonotypes hold 5.5% to 6% of the sample.

Germline trimming amounts to 0 bases on V and 2 bases on J, with 7 as the count of junction bases outside the gene matches. Looking up the germline V gene (reference sequence) yields CDR1 SGHNT and CDR2 YYREEE. Measured from the cysteine to the phenylalanine, the CDR3 is 18 residues long. CDR3 DNA is the only sequence kept; it has 54 bases, read in frame from the first base. Material for sequencing was CD4+ T cells from blood. The V and J genes are TRBV5-4 and TRBJ2-3, and TRBD2 aligns with 12 junction nucleotides. This clonotype originated in a man aged 50-59 years in good health. The bases read TGTGCCAGCAGCTTGGGGCTAGCGGGAGGGGTCATCACAGATACGCAGTATTTT. Its coded protein is CASSLGLAGGVITDTQYF.